Listed below are T cell receptor beta chains from one sample, sequenced in a study of T cell changes during pregnancy in multiple sclerosis. Using immunoSEQ multiplex PCR, the repertoire was profiled, and TCRdb retains in-frame clones only, with some absent. The sample holds about 8,500 clones, roughly nine tenths seen once. Sample: CD8+ T cells from peripheral blood mononuclear cells, taken in the first trimester of pregnancy. The receptors were sampled from a female donor in good health, enrolled as a control in a pregnancy study. The CDR3 runs from the conserved cysteine through the conserved F or W. A D gene is named only where the DNA matches it firmly. A clone size is listed for some rows: how often the clone was seen (once, few, many), or a class if it is expanded.

>TRBV6-4|NA|TRBD2|TRBJ2-3
CASSVSAGAGGGTDTQYF
TGTGCCAGCAGTGTATCTGCTGGGGCGGGGGGAGGTACAGATACGCAGTATTTT
>TRBV28|NA|NA|TRBJ2-1
CASSLILHYNEQFF
TGTGCCAGCAGTTTAATACTTCATTACAATGAGCAGTTCTTC
>TRBV13|NA|NA|TRBJ2-7
CASSFFLGALEQYF
TGTGCCAGCAGCTTTTTCTTGGGGGCGCTCGAGCAGTACTTC
>TRBV6-1|NA|TRBD1|TRBJ2-3
CASSAPTFSGGGTDTQYF
TGTGCCAGCAGTGCTCCAACTTTTTCAGGGGGCGGCACAGATACGCAGTATTTT
>TRBV5-1|NA|NA|TRBJ2-7
CASSLPSGRPYEQYF
TGCGCCAGCAGCTTACCCAGCGGCCGTCCCTACGAGCAGTACTTC
>TRBV10-2|NA|NA|TRBJ1-2
CASSESGGVGYTF
TGCGCCAGCAGTGAGTCCGGAGGGGTCGGCTACACCTTC
>TRBV6-4|NA|NA|TRBJ2-3
CASSEGLASDTQYF
TGTGCCAGCAGTGAAGGTCTAGCGTCAGATACGCAGTATTTT
>TRBV15|NA|NA|TRBJ2-3
CATSRERGGTDTQYF
TGTGCCACCAGCAGAGAAAGGGGGGGGACAGATACGCAGTATTTT
>TRBV6-1|NA|NA|TRBJ1-1
CASRFLDSTEAFF
TGTGCCAGCAGATTCCTAGACAGCACTGAAGCTTTCTTT
>TRBV10-1|NA|NA|TRBJ2-3
CASNSGGSGTQYF
TGCGCCAGCAACTCAGGGGGGTCGGGTACGCAGTATTTT
>TRBV5-5|NA|NA|TRBJ2-7
CASSSSQTGRYEQYF
TGTGCCAGCAGCTCCTCCCAGACGGGAAGATACGAGCAGTACTTC
>TRBV6-6|NA|NA|TRBJ2-2
CASSPPRDNGELFF
TGTGCCAGCAGTCCGCCCAGGGACAACGGGGAGCTGTTTTTT
>TRBV18|once|NA|TRBJ2-2
CASSPPRGSGELFF
TGTGCCAGCTCACCACCCCGGGGTTCCGGGGAGCTGTTTTTT
>TRBV5-6|NA|NA|TRBJ2-1
CASSLTRDEQFF
TGTGCCAGCAGCCTTACCAGGGATGAGCAGTTCTTC
>TRBV6-1|once|TRBD2|TRBJ2-1
CATPVGGGEYNEQFF
TGTGCCACACCGGTGGGGGGAGGGGAGTACAATGAGCAGTTCTTC
>TRBV1|NA|NA|TRBJ2-1
CTSSQVPPLVAGGPGEQFF
TGCACCAGCAGCCAAGTCCCGCCGTTGGTAGCGGGGGGTCCCGGTGAGCAGTTCTTC
>TRBV6-1|few|NA|TRBJ2-7
CASSGRGASYEQYF
TGTGCCAGCAGTGGACGGGGGGCCTCCTACGAGCAGTACTTC
>TRBV12-5|NA|NA|TRBJ1-3
CASGSGGVNTIYF
TGTGCTAGTGGTTCCGGGGGGGTAAACACCATATATTTT
>TRBV18|NA|NA|TRBJ2-1
CASSPPGTITNEQFF
TGTGCCAGCTCACCACCTGGGACAATTACCAATGAGCAGTTCTTC
>TRBV10-3|NA|TRBD1|TRBJ2-5
CAIRDRGLQETQYF
TGTGCCATCAGGGACAGGGGACTCCAAGAGACCCAGTACTTC
>TRBV27|once|TRBD1|TRBJ2-7
CASRDRAAWIYEQYF
TGTGCCAGCAGGGACAGGGCGGCATGGATTTACGAGCAGTACTTC
>TRBV6-1|NA|NA|TRBJ2-2
CATRQPNTGELFF
TGTGCCACCCGACAGCCGAACACCGGGGAGCTGTTTTTT
>TRBV19|NA|NA|TRBJ1-5
CASRPRGKDQPQHF
TGTGCCAGTAGACCGAGGGGGAAGGATCAGCCCCAGCATTTT
>TRBV11-2|NA|NA|TRBJ2-2
CASSLGVVADTGELFF
TGTGCCAGCAGCTTAGGGGTGGTGGCGGACACCGGGGAGCTGTTTTTT
>TRBV19|NA|TRBD2|TRBJ2-1
CASSTYKTSLNEQFF
TGTGCCAGTAGTACCTATAAGACTAGCCTCAATGAGCAGTTCTTC
>TRBV6-4|medium-sized|TRBD2|TRBJ2-1
CASSDGALTSGGAYEQFF
TGTGCCAGCAGTGACGGGGCCTTGACTAGCGGGGGGGCCTATGAGCAGTTCTTC
>TRBV2|NA|NA|TRBJ2-2
CASSPTPNTGELFF
TGTGCCAGCAGTCCAACTCCGAACACCGGGGAGCTGTTTTTT
>TRBV2|NA|NA|TRBJ1-1
CASSALGEGGYTEAFF
TGTGCCAGCAGTGCACTCGGGGAGGGTGGATACACTGAAGCTTTCTTT
>TRBV4-1|NA|NA|TRBJ2-3
CASSQAELLAADTQYF
TGCGCCAGCAGCCAAGCCGAACTACTAGCTGCAGATACGCAGTATTTT
>TRBV13|NA|NA|TRBJ1-2
CASRSEGEPFNYGYTF
TGTGCCAGCAGGTCCGAGGGGGAACCCTTTAACTATGGCTACACCTTC
>TRBV28|NA|TRBD1|TRBJ2-1
CASSFRTGGNNEQFF
TGTGCCAGCAGTTTCCGGACAGGGGGGAACAATGAGCAGTTCTTC
>TRBV10-1|NA|TRBD1|TRBJ2-7
CASSDLPGQGGKDEQYF
TGCGCCAGCAGTGACTTACCTGGACAGGGGGGGAAAGACGAGCAGTACTTC
>TRBV2|NA|NA|TRBJ1-1
CASSQTVNTEAFF
TGTGCCAGCAGCCAGACAGTGAACACTGAAGCTTTCTTT
>TRBV21-1|NA|NA|TRBJ1-1
CASSKGWANTEAFF
TGTGCCAGCAGCAAAGGGTGGGCGAACACTGAAGCTTTCTTT
>TRBV19|NA|NA|TRBJ1-5
CASEITGYQSHQPQHF
TGTGCCAGCGAAATAACAGGGTATCAGTCCCACCAGCCCCAGCATTTT
>TRBV28|NA|NA|TRBJ2-7
CASSVFRQRLSYEQYF
TGTGCCAGCAGCGTCTTCCGACAGCGCCTCTCCTACGAGCAGTACTTC
>TRBV18|NA|NA|TRBJ2-5
CASSPSSKQGTQYF
TGTGCCAGCTCACCGAGCAGCAAACAGGGGACCCAGTACTTC
>TRBV18|NA|TRBD1|TRBJ2-7
CASSPRDRGRSSYEQYF
TGTGCCAGCTCACCGAGGGACAGGGGGCGCAGCTCCTACGAGCAGTACTTC
>TRBV7-6|NA|NA|TRBJ2-2
CASSLEGWTGELFF
TGTGCCAGCAGTTTAGAGGGGTGGACCGGGGAGCTGTTTTTT
>TRBV4-1|NA|NA|TRBJ1-1
CASSGENTEAFF
TGCGCCAGCAGCGGAGAGAACACTGAAGCTTTCTTT
>TRBV25-1|NA|NA|TRBJ2-2
CASTGLAIGTGELFF
TGTGCCAGCACTGGGCTAGCGATAGGCACCGGGGAGCTGTTTTTT
>TRBV19|once|TRBD2|TRBJ2-7
CASTPGLAMGEQYF
TGTGCCAGTACCCCGGGACTAGCAATGGGCGAGCAGTACTTC
>TRBV6-5|NA|NA|TRBJ1-1
CASRQPPNPEAFF
TGTGCCAGCCGACAACCCCCGAACCCTGAAGCTTTCTTT
>TRBV29-1|NA|TRBD2|TRBJ2-1
CSVVGLAGSYNEQFF
TGCAGCGTGGTGGGACTAGCGGGATCCTACAATGAGCAGTTCTTC
>TRBV4-2|NA|NA|TRBJ1-1
CASSQDWGGTEAFF
TGTGCCAGCAGCCAAGATTGGGGAGGGACTGAAGCTTTCTTT
>TRBV12-5|NA|TRBD2|TRBJ2-1
CASGLGMRGGKNEQFF
TGTGCTAGTGGCCTGGGAATGCGGGGGGGCAAAAATGAGCAGTTCTTC
>TRBV7-6|NA|NA|TRBJ2-1
CASSLRLWANSYNEQFF
TGTGCCAGCAGCTTACGTCTCTGGGCTAACTCCTACAATGAGCAGTTCTTC
>TRBV5-6|NA|NA|TRBJ2-7
CASSLEGREQYF
TGTGCCAGCAGCTTGGAAGGGAGAGAGCAGTACTTC
>TRBV27|NA|TRBD2|TRBJ2-1
CASRPSGYNEQFF
TGTGCCAGCAGGCCTAGCGGTTACAATGAGCAGTTCTTC
>TRBV28|NA|TRBD2|TRBJ2-7
CASSPGLETYEQYF
TGTGCCAGCAGTCCGGGACTAGAAACCTACGAGCAGTACTTC
>TRBV9|NA|TRBD2|TRBJ2-2
CASSVGWGGTGELFF
TGTGCCAGCAGCGTAGGGTGGGGGGGGACCGGGGAGCTGTTTTTT
>TRBV7-6|NA|TRBD1|TRBJ2-7
CASSLFVQGVSSYEQYF
TGTGCCAGCAGCTTGTTCGTCCAGGGGGTTAGCTCCTACGAGCAGTACTTC